A single sample gave rise to the 17 T cell receptor beta chains below, sequenced in a study of cytomegalovirus exposure and HLA in healthy donors. Primers included in the PCR were 60 Vbeta and 13 Jbeta primers. TCRdb's table, derived via immunoSEQ multiplex PCR, lists solely in-frame clones and lacks some. Counted here are roughly 140,000 clones, almost 80% occurring once; the ten biggest clones make up 6.5% to 8.5%. Sequenced material: PBMCs. These receptors were collected from a middle-aged woman in good health and CMV-seropositive.

The V and J genes are TRBV5-1 and TRBJ2-1; possible D gene TRBD2, 6 bases. There are 16 residues in the CDR3. Germline V gene sequence: CDR1 SGHRS, CDR2 YFSETQ. Trimming removed 0 bases at V and 1 base at J, with 11 bases between. In DNA form, the CDR3 reads TGCGCCAGCAGCTTGGGGGGGGTAGTTTCCTACAATGAGCAGTTCTTC. Its translation: CASSLGGVVSYNEQFF.

This rearrangement joins TRBV18 to TRBJ2-1; the D gene is possibly TRBD2 (5 bases). The V gene lost 3 bases and the J gene lost 6 bases, with 15 bases spanning the gap. CDR3 length: 15 residues. CDR1 is KGHSH and CDR2 is LQKENI in the germline V gene. The CDR3 sequence is CASSPTRQNSNEQFF. The CDR3 DNA is TGTGCCAGCTCACCCACTAGACAAAACTCCAATGAGCAGTTCTTC.

This clone has more than one count but fewer than ten. V and J are TRBV29-1 and TRBJ2-5; D uncertain. This CDR3 is 11 amino acids long. The germline CDR1 and CDR2 sequences are SQVTM and ANQGSEA. Trimming shortened V by 1 base and J by 8 bases, and 8 bases separated the two germline ends. This CDR3 is CSVEVLGTQYF. CDR3 nucleotides: TGCAGCGTTGAAGTTCTAGGAACCCAGTACTTC.

This chain joins TRBV9 and TRBJ2-2; D is unresolved. There are 13 residues in the CDR3. CDR1 SGDLS and CDR2 YYNGEE come from the germline V gene. V dropped 3 bases and J dropped 15 bases, with 18 bases sitting between them. Written as DNA, the CDR3 is TGTGCCAGCAGCGAGTCCTCTCCGGGTTGGTTGTTTTTT. It translates to CASSESSPGWLFF.

V gene TRBV2 combines with J gene TRBJ2-2; the D gene is possibly TRBD1 (5 bases). CDR1 and CDR2 from the germline V gene are SNHLY and FYNNEI. Trimming left V 5 bases short and J 0 bases short, with 10 bases between. CDR3 length: 15 residues. The CDR3 region is CASSPRTSNTGELFF. Here the CDR3 DNA reads TGTGCCAGCAGTCCGCGGACATCGAACACCGGGGAGCTGTTTTTT.

The genes are TRBV2 and TRBJ2-5, with TRBD2 matching over 10 bases. Unmatched junction bases numbered 7, after V lost 6 bases and J lost 0 bases. The CDR3 runs 16 residues. The germline V gene has CDR1 SNHLY and CDR2 FYNNEI. Here the CDR3 DNA reads TGTGCCAGCAGAGGTTTTAGCGGGGGGAACCAAGAGACCCAGTACTTC. It translates to CASRGFSGGNQETQYF.

This clone came up once. V and J are TRBV7-2 and TRBJ2-7; D perhaps matches TRBD1 (5 bases). Germline-derived CDR1 and CDR2 are SGHTA and FQGNSA. Trimming shortened V by 5 bases and J by 6 bases, and 23 bases separated the two germline ends. This CDR3 has 16 amino acids. CDR3 protein: CASSPVYWGGRGEQYF. The CDR3 DNA sequence: TGTGCCAGCAGCCCCGTTTACTGGGGTGGAAGGGGCGAGCAGTACTTC. Using reference TRBV7-2 and TRBJ2-7 for the parts outside the CDR3, the full variable domain is GAGVSQSPSNKVTEKGKDVELRCDPISGHTALYWYRQSLGQGLEFLIYFQGNSAPDKSGLPSDRFSAERTGGSVSTLTIQRTQQEDSAVYLCASSPVYWGGRGEQYFGPGTRLTVT.

The V and J genes are TRBV6-6 and TRBJ2-5; possible D gene TRBD1, 7 bases. The length of the CDR3 is 11 residues. CDR1 is MNHNY, CDR2 SVGAGI, per germline (reference sequence). The V end was cut by 5 bases, the J end by 7 bases, with 8 bases between. CDR3 coding DNA: TGTGCCAGCAGTCAGGGGGGGACCCAGTACTTC. Translation: CASSQGGTQYF.

V usage is TRBV29-1 and J usage is TRBJ2-7, with D unresolved. V was shortened by 5 bases and J by 3 bases, with 14 bases between the two germline ends. The CDR3 runs 13 residues. From germline, CDR1 is SQVTM and CDR2 ANQGSEA. As DNA, the CDR3 is TGCAGCGTTAAAACGGTCCTTCTCTACGAGCAGTACTTC. Protein sequence: CSVKTVLLYEQYF.

This rearrangement joins TRBV2 to TRBJ1-6; TRBD1 matches at 8 bases. Germline values: CDR1 SNHLY, CDR2 FYNNEI. V was clipped by 8 bases and J by 10 bases; unmatched bases: 1. This CDR3 region has 11 residues. CDR3 DNA sequence: TGTGCCAGCCGACAGGGGTCACCCCTCCACTTT. It specifies CASRQGSPLHF.

V and J are TRBV30 and TRBJ2-7, with 13 bases aligning to TRBD2. The V segment lost 1 base and the J segment 6 bases; nucleotides outside the gene matches: 6. The CDR3 is made up of 15 amino acids. Per the germline V gene, CDR1 is GTSNPN and CDR2 is SVGIG (reference sequence). CDR3 protein: CAWSGMTSGGTEQYF. CDR3 bases: TGTGCCTGGAGTGGAATGACTAGCGGGGGGACCGAGCAGTACTTC. Full variable domain (outside the CDR3, taken from reference TRBV30 and TRBJ2-7): SQTIHQWPATLVQPVGSPLSLECTVEGTSNPNLYWYRQAAGRGLQLLFYSVGIGQISSEVPQNLSASRPQDRQFILSSKKLLLSDSGFYLCAWSGMTSGGTEQYFGPGTRLTVT.

The sample holds a few counts of this clone. One end of the junction fails to match germline, which may point to a read error. This chain uses TRBV7-9 with TRBJ2-7, with D possibly matching TRBD1 (6 bases). Germline lookup yields CDR1 SEHNR and CDR2 FQNEAQ (reference sequence). The CDR3 is 14 amino acids. Here the CDR3 DNA reads TGTTCCAGCAGCTTGGGACACCAGAACCACGAGCAGTACTTC. Translation gives CSSSLGHQNHEQYF.

This chain connects TRBV29-1 to TRBJ1-5; maybe TRBD1 (5 bases). This CDR3 comprises 12 residues. CDR1 and CDR2 from the germline V gene are SQVTM and ANQGSEA. The V and J ends lost 7 bases and 3 bases respectively, with 10 bases between them. CDR3 in amino acids: CSAQGVNQPQHF. CDR3 sequence (DNA): TGCAGCGCCCAGGGTGTCAATCAGCCCCAGCATTTT. The full variable domain, completed using reference TRBV29-1 and TRBJ1-5, is SAVISQKPSRDICQRGTSLTIQCQVDSQVTMMFWYRQQPGQSLTLIATANQGSEATYESGFVIDKFPISRPNLTFSTLTVSNMSPEDSSIYLCSAQGVNQPQHFGDGTRLSIL.

The V gene is TRBV30, the J gene TRBJ1-2, with D possibly TRBD1 on 5 matching bases. V dropped 3 bases and J dropped 2 bases, with 19 bases sitting between them. Germline CDR1 is GTSNPN and CDR2 is SVGIG (reference sequence). This CDR3 has 16 residues. The CDR3 sequence is CAWRASGTGRNYGYTF. The CDR3 DNA reads as TGTGCCTGGAGAGCTTCCGGGACGGGGAGGAACTATGGCTACACCTTC.

This clone was recorded once. Within the sample, other DNA sequences also encode this same CDR3. This sequence joins TRBV18 and TRBJ2-7; 12 bases map to TRBD2. The germline V gene encodes CDR1 KGHSH and CDR2 LQKENI. With 2 bases clipped from V and 4 bases from J, the junction kept 3 bases outside the gene matches. CDR3 length equals 15 residues. The CDR3 sequence is CASSPASGGAYEQYF. CDR3 in DNA: TGTGCCAGCTCACCAGCTAGCGGGGGGGCTTACGAGCAGTACTTC.

V and J are TRBV30 and TRBJ2-7; 8 bases fit TRBD1. V was pared by 0 bases and J by 0 bases, with 10 bases of the junction left unmatched. The CDR3 covers 17 residues. The germline V gene encodes CDR1 GTSNPN and CDR2 SVGIG (reference sequence). The CDR3 loop reads CAWSVLRGTGFSYEQYF. The DNA for the CDR3 is TGTGCCTGGAGTGTACTGCGTGGGACAGGTTTCTCCTACGAGCAGTACTTC.

The chain links TRBV6-1 to TRBJ2-1; 7 nucleotides align to TRBD1. J was trimmed by 7 bases and V by 4 bases; bases with no gene match: 4. The CDR3 consists of 13 residues. In germline, CDR1 is MNHNS, CDR2 SASEGT. The CDR3 protein is CASSADRANEQFF. DNA of the CDR3: TGTGCCAGCAGTGCCGACAGGGCTAATGAGCAGTTCTTC.